One sample yielded the 17 T cell receptor beta chains listed below, sequenced in a study of cytomegalovirus exposure and HLA in healthy donors. The primer mix had 60 Vbeta and 13 Jbeta primers. Assay used: immunoSEQ multiplex PCR; TCRdb lists only in-frame clones, some missing. This sample carries around 180,000 clones, roughly 80% of them seen once, and the ten largest clones take almost 7%. The sequenced sample was PBMCs. All receptors come from a man aged 25 to 40 in good health and CMV-seropositive.

This clone was seen once. The CDR3 loop is CASRPGLAGTQYF. DNA of the CDR3: TGTGCCAGCAGGCCCGGGTTAGCGGGTACGCAGTATTTT. The chain combines TRBV7-9 with TRBJ2-3; 7 nucleotides agree with TRBD2. With 6 bases clipped from V and 8 bases from J, the junction kept 8 bases outside the gene matches. Per the germline V gene, CDR1 is SEHNR and CDR2 is FQNEAQ (reference sequence). This CDR3 spans 13 amino acids.

This chain uses TRBV7-3 with TRBJ2-3, with D possibly being TRBD1 (6 bases). There are 18 residues in the CDR3. V gave up 5 bases and J gave up 2 bases, with 23 bases separating them. Germline loops: CDR1 SGHTA, CDR2 FQGTGA. CDR3 sequence (DNA): TGTGCCAGCAGCCCAATGGCCCCTTGGGGGCGGTCCACAGATACGCAGTATTTT. This encodes CASSPMAPWGRSTDTQYF.

The chain combines TRBV5-8 with TRBJ1-5; weak D call: TRBD1 (6 bases). In germline, CDR1 is SGHTS, CDR2 YDEGEE. The CDR3 runs 14 residues. Trimming took 5 bases from V and 6 from J, leaving 15 bases between them. CDR3 loop: CASRGGAGGQPQHF. The CDR3 region has the DNA TGTGCCAGCAGAGGGGGGGCGGGCGGTCAGCCCCAGCATTTT.

V and J are TRBV6-6 and TRBJ1-2, with 8 bases lining up with TRBD1. The CDR3 has 14 amino acids. The J segment lost 3 bases and the V segment lost 8 bases, leaving 8 bases of the junction unmatched. Germline assignment: CDR1 MNHNY and CDR2 SVGAGI (reference sequence). CDR3 sequence (DNA): TGTGCCAGCGACGTCTCAGGGGGCGACTATGGCTACACCTTC. It yields the protein CASDVSGGDYGYTF.

The rearrangement uses TRBV28 and TRBJ2-1, with D unclear. Trimming cost V 1 base and J 4 bases, with 2 bases left between them. Germline loops: CDR1 MDHEN, CDR2 SYDVKM. This CDR3 spans 12 amino acids. CDR3 protein: CASSLLYNEQFF. CDR3 DNA: TGTGCCAGCAGTTTATTATACAATGAGCAGTTCTTC.

The chain carries TRBV7-2 and TRBJ2-7; TRBD2 matches at 8 bases. Trimming removed 4 bases from V and 2 bases from J; junction bases left unmatched: 7. The CDR3 is 15 amino acids. The V gene's germline CDR1 is SGHTA and CDR2 FQGNSA. The CDR3 DNA reads TGTGCCAGCAGCTCCAGGGCGGGGGGAGCCTACGAGCAGTACTTC. It encodes CASSSRAGGAYEQYF.

A remark on this clone: A read error may produce the germline difference seen at one junction end. Other DNA sequences within the sample encode an identical CDR3. V usage is TRBV5-4 and J usage is TRBJ1-1; TRBD1 matches 7 bases. Germline CDR1 reads SGHNT; CDR2 reads YYREEE (reference sequence). This CDR3 comprises 16 residues. DNA of the CDR3: TGTGCCAGCAGCCTAGAGCCGGGACAGTTGAACACAGAAGCTTTCTTT. Translating gives CASSLEPGQLNTEAFF.

This rearrangement joins TRBV28 to TRBJ2-1, with 10 bases identical to TRBD2. The J segment lost 3 bases and the V segment lost 6 bases, leaving 5 bases of the junction unmatched. This CDR3 has 15 residues. Germline V CDR1 and CDR2: MDHEN, SYDVKM. The CDR3 DNA is TGTGCCAGCAGCTCTCTAGCGGGGGACTACAATGAGCAGTTCTTC. Translated, it gives CASSSLAGDYNEQFF.

This clone was seen a few times. The gene calls are TRBV7-6 and TRBJ1-1; TRBD1 aligns across 8 bases. Germline V gene data show CDR1 as SGHVS and CDR2 as FNYEAQ. V was clipped by 1 base and J by 1 base; unmatched bases: 2. This CDR3 is built from 15 residues. In DNA form, the CDR3 reads TGTGCCAGCAGCTTAGATGGGACAGGGAACACTGAAGCTTTCTTT. It specifies CASSLDGTGNTEAFF.

The J gene is TRBJ2-3, the V gene TRBV4-2; 9 nucleotides line up with TRBD2. Germline CDR1 and CDR2: LGHNA and YNFKEQ. V gave up 1 base and J gave up 0 bases; unmatched junction bases: 14. This CDR3 comprises 20 residues. CDR3 amino acids: CASSQVPAGGTHPSTDTQYF. The CDR3 DNA sequence: TGTGCCAGCAGCCAAGTTCCAGCGGGGGGAACCCACCCTAGCACAGATACGCAGTATTTT.

The V and J genes are TRBV2 and TRBJ1-5; no clear D gene. The V and J ends lost 1 base and 6 bases respectively, with 10 bases between them. Per germline, CDR1 SNHLY and CDR2 FYNNEI. The CDR3 is 14 amino acids. This chain's CDR3 is CASSEVGVFQPQHF. CDR3 in DNA: TGTGCCAGCAGTGAAGTCGGGGTTTTTCAGCCCCAGCATTTT. The complete variable domain, with remaining parts taken from reference TRBV2 and TRBJ1-5, reads EPEVTQTPSHQVTQMGQEVILRCVPISNHLYFYWYRQILGQKVEFLVSFYNNEISEKSEIFDDQFSVERPDGSNFTLKIRSTKLEDSAMYFCASSEVGVFQPQHFGDGTRLSIL.

This clone was seen once. The chain is built from TRBV4-2 and TRBJ1-1; TRBD1 is a possible D gene (5 bases). Germline V lookup: CDR1 LGHNA, CDR2 YNFKEQ. The CDR3 is 16 residues long. Trimming pared 3 bases from V and 5 bases from J, leaving 19 bases between. CDR3 nucleotide sequence: TGTGCCAGCAGCCATTCCTTCACAGCTCGGGGGACTGAAGCTTTCTTT. Amino acid sequence: CASSHSFTARGTEAFF.

CDR3 sequence: CASSLGGRTDTQYF. For the CDR3, the DNA is TGTGCCAGCAGCTTAGGCGGGAGGACAGATACGCAGTATTTT. This chain links TRBV7-2 with TRBJ2-3; 8 bases match TRBD2. This CDR3 has 14 residues. V lost 1 base and J lost 3; bases outside the gene matches: 0. Germline-derived CDR1 and CDR2 are SGHTA and FQGNSA.

The chain employs TRBV9 and TRBJ2-3; the D gene is possibly TRBD1 (5 bases). The CDR3 covers 15 residues. Germline lookup yields CDR1 SGDLS and CDR2 YYNGEE. V was trimmed by 0 bases and J by 2 bases, leaving 10 bases between them. The CDR3 DNA sequence: TGTGCCAGCAGCGTAGTGGGGCGGACCACAGATACGCAGTATTTT. Its translation is CASSVVGRTTDTQYF.

In its sample, this clone was seen once. The V gene is TRBV5-6, the J gene TRBJ2-1; 12 nucleotides align to TRBD1. J was trimmed by 8 bases and V by 4 bases; bases with no gene match: 10. Germline CDR1 reads SGHDT; CDR2 reads YYEEEE. The CDR3 sequence is 16 residues long. DNA for the CDR3: TGTGCCAGCAGCCTCACGGGACAGGGGGCACTCGATGAGCAGTTCTTC. It is translated as CASSLTGQGALDEQFF.

The V call is TRBV7-9, the J call TRBJ1-1; D is perhaps TRBD1 (5 bases). The CDR3 length is 14 residues. Trimming removed 3 bases from V and 1 base from J, with 9 bases in between. Germline CDR1 is SEHNR and CDR2 is FQNEAQ (reference sequence). CDR3 nucleotide sequence: TGTGCCAGCAGCTTCCCAGGGCGGAACACTGAAGCTTTCTTT. Protein sequence: CASSFPGRNTEAFF.

The chain employs TRBV11-3 and TRBJ1-6, with 9 bases fitting TRBD1. This CDR3 spans 15 amino acids. V gave up 5 bases and J gave up 10 bases; unmatched junction bases: 9. The V gene's germline CDR1 is SGHNT and CDR2 YENEEA. The CDR3 DNA follows: TGTGCCAGCAGCACCACTACAGGGGGCGGCTCACCCCTCCACTTT. Residues: CASSTTTGGGSPLHF.